A single sample gave rise to the 12 T cell receptor beta chains below, sequenced in a study of neurological immune-mediated disorders. TCRdb processed the 5' RACE reads anew with MiXCR; each CDR3 protein has one entry. Of approximately 70,000 distinct CDR3 sequences in the sample, 3.9% are singletons; the top ten hold approximately 1.2%. Sequencing was carried out using PBMCs. These receptors all stem from a man aged 25-45 years with multiple sclerosis.

In its sample, this clonotype was seen many times. CDR3 in DNA: TGTGCCAGCAGTTCTAAAGAGACCCAGTACTTC. Protein: CASSSKETQYF. The V and J genes are TRBV6-6 and TRBJ2-5; D not resolved. Trimming took off 4 bases at V and 3 bases at J, with 3 bases between the two ends. CDR3 length equals 11 residues. Germline assignment: CDR1 MNHNY and CDR2 SVGAGI (reference sequence).

This clonotype has a count of ten or more. The rearrangement links TRBV4-2 to TRBJ1-6; 7 bases fit TRBD1. The trim removed 3 bases at V and 6 bases at J, leaving 14 bases unmatched. Germline V gene data show CDR1 as LGHNA and CDR2 as YNFKEQ. The CDR3 extends over 18 amino acids. As DNA, the CDR3 is TGTGCCAGCAGCCACCCCGGACAGGCCTTGATGAGTAATTCACCCCTCCACTTT. It encodes CASSHPGQALMSNSPLHF.

Ten or more counts support this clonotype. The chain recombines TRBV12-3 or TRBV12-4 with TRBJ2-5; tentatively, D is TRBD1 (6 bases). Trimming shortened V by 6 bases and J by 7 bases, and 18 bases separated the two germline ends. This CDR3 has 14 amino acids. As DNA, the CDR3 is TGTGCCAGCAGATCCGGGACACCGGCGGCGACCCAGTACTTC. This encodes CASRSGTPAATQYF.

This clonotype was detected many times. CDR3 in DNA: TGCGCCAGCAGCCAGGGACGAACTAACTCACCCCTCCACTTT. Its protein is CASSQGRTNSPLHF. J is TRBJ1-6 and V is TRBV4-1; D perhaps matches TRBD1 (5 bases). This CDR3 region has 14 residues. The germline V and J ends were trimmed by 3 bases and 10 bases, with 13 bases remaining between them. Germline CDR1 is MGHRA and CDR2 is YSYEKL.

This clonotype was counted ten times or more. The chain is built from TRBV25-1 and TRBJ1-2; 9 bases are a match to TRBD1. J gave up 1 base and V 4 bases, and 4 bases lay outside the gene matches. CDR3 size: 15 residues. Germline V gene data show CDR1 as MGHDK and CDR2 as SYGVNS. In DNA form, the CDR3 reads TGTGCCAGCAGTGGGGGACAGGGTAGTAACTATGGCTACACCTTC. Its protein is CASSGGQGSNYGYTF.

This clonotype was detected many times. The chain combines TRBV6-5 with TRBJ2-3; D remains unclear. The CDR3 is 17 residues long. V was shortened by 6 bases and J by 6 bases, with 25 bases between the two germline ends. Germline values: CDR1 MNHEY, CDR2 SVGAGI. The CDR3 protein is CASSPTGDTTIRDTQYF. The CDR3 coding sequence is TGTGCCAGCAGCCCTACCGGAGACACCACTATTAGGGATACGCAGTATTTT.

This clonotype occurred many times. The V call is TRBV3-1, the J call TRBJ2-3; tentative D call: TRBD2 (7 bases). Trimming stripped 1 base from V and 1 base from J, with 12 bases between. CDR3 length: 16 amino acids. Germline-derived CDR1 and CDR2 are LGHDT and YNNKEL (reference sequence). The CDR3 reads CASSQGGGDGTDTQYF. Here the CDR3 DNA reads TGTGCCAGCAGCCAAGGAGGGGGGGACGGCACAGATACGCAGTATTTT.

This clonotype showed up many times. This chain joins TRBV12-3 or TRBV12-4 and TRBJ2-1; D ambiguous. The V and J ends lost 4 bases and 0 bases respectively, with 10 bases between them. There are 15 residues in the CDR3. The CDR3 here is CASSSDFSSYNEQFF. In nucleotides, the CDR3 is TGTGCCAGCAGTTCCGACTTTTCCTCCTACAATGAGCAGTTCTTC.

This clonotype was detected ten times or more. The J gene is TRBJ1-3, the V gene TRBV7-2; TRBD1 might be the D (5 bases). V was trimmed by 2 bases and J by 0 bases, leaving 17 bases between them. CDR3 length equals 18 residues. Germline V gene lookup returns CDR1 SGHTA and CDR2 FQGNSA. CDR3 nucleotides: TGTGCCAGCAGCTTAACTTCCGGGACGGGCTACTCTGGAAACACCATATATTTT. It codes for CASSLTSGTGYSGNTIYF.

About this clonotype: A much larger clone differs by one base, so this may be a read error. J is TRBJ2-7 and V is TRBV5-1; D not resolved. V shed 3 bases and J shed 4 bases, with 11 bases lying between them. CDR3 length: 13 amino acids. CDR1 and CDR2 from the germline V gene are SGHRS and YFSETQ. This CDR3 is CASSSESFYEQYF. The CDR3 DNA reads TGCGCCAGCAGCTCGGAAAGCTTTTACGAGCAGTACTTC. Filled out from reference TRBV5-1 and TRBJ2-7, the complete variable domain reads KAGVTQTPRYLIKTRGQQVTLSCSPISGHRSVSWYQQTPGQGLQFLFEYFSETQRNKGNFPGRFSGRQFSNSRSEMNVSTLELGDSALYLCASSSESFYEQYFGPGTRLTVT.

Many counts were recorded for this clonotype. V gene TRBV2 combines with J gene TRBJ2-3; 11 bases are a match to TRBD2. Unmatched junction bases numbered 16, after V lost 10 bases and J lost 1 base. CDR1 is SNHLY and CDR2 is FYNNEI in the germline V gene. This CDR3 contains 18 residues. CDR3 nucleotides: TGTGCCATCAACCGCGGGCTAGCGGGGGGTGTTGGCACAGATACGCAGTATTTT. This sequence encodes CAINRGLAGGVGTDTQYF.

A note on this clonotype: A much larger clonotype is one base distant, so this may be a read error. The chain recombines TRBV6-2 or TRBV6-3 with TRBJ2-7, with a weak D call TRBD1 (5 bases). The CDR3 consists of 12 residues. CDR1 is MNHEY, CDR2 SVGEGT, per germline. This chain's CDR3 is CTSSYAGYEQYF. Here the CDR3 DNA reads TGTACCAGCAGTTACGCAGGGTACGAGCAGTACTTC.